The 28 T cell receptor beta chains presented below share a single source sample, sequenced in a study of blood T cell repertoires in COVID-19. This table comes from immunoSEQ multiplex PCR, and its TCRdb copy is limited to in-frame clones, with some not included. The sample lists fewer than 75,000 clones, around 92% occurring once. Sequenced input: peripheral blood. Receptors were obtained from a middle-aged man with active COVID-19.

This chain uses TRBV7-9 with TRBJ2-3; D is ambiguous. The CDR3 is 14 residues long. V was clipped by 5 bases and J by 7 bases, with 16 bases between them. In germline, CDR1 is SEHNR, CDR2 FQNEAQ (reference sequence). The CDR3 loop is CASSPPSEVHTQYF. The CDR3 DNA follows: TGTGCCAGCAGCCCCCCGTCCGAGGTTCATACGCAGTATTTT.

V is TRBV11-2 and J is TRBJ1-3; D is possibly TRBD1 (6 bases). This CDR3 has 15 amino acids. Germline V CDR1 and CDR2: SGHAT, FQNNGV. Trimming stripped 1 base from V and 9 bases from J, with 16 bases between. The CDR3 nucleotides are TGTGCCAGCAGCTTAGTAGGTCCCAAGGGGGTCACCATATATTTT. As protein: CASSLVGPKGVTIYF.

The chain joins TRBV2 to TRBJ1-2; D unclear. Trimming removed 4 bases from V and 4 bases from J, with 13 bases in between. This CDR3 region has 14 residues. Germline CDR1 SNHLY, CDR2 FYNNEI. The chain's CDR3 is CASSGRAGSYGYTF. The CDR3 coding sequence is TGTGCCAGCAGTGGTCGCGCAGGCAGCTATGGCTACACCTTC.

V is TRBV5-1 and J is TRBJ2-5; a weak D match, TRBD2 (7 bases). Germline assignment: CDR1 SGHRS and CDR2 YFSETQ. CDR3 size: 16 residues. Trimming shortened V by 0 bases and J by 1 base, and 13 bases separated the two germline ends. The CDR3 sequence: CASSLEGGATQETQYF. As DNA, the CDR3 is TGCGCCAGCAGCTTGGAGGGGGGGGCGACCCAAGAGACCCAGTACTTC.

The chain carries TRBV9 and TRBJ2-1; TRBD2 might be the D (6 bases). Per the germline V gene, CDR1 is SGDLS and CDR2 is YYNGEE. CDR3 size: 13 residues. V was clipped by 3 bases and J by 7 bases, with 11 bases between them. CDR3 sequence: CASSGDWPNEQFF. As DNA, the CDR3 is TGTGCCAGCAGCGGGGACTGGCCAAATGAGCAGTTCTTC.

The chain employs TRBV12-5 and TRBJ2-1, with D perhaps matching TRBD2 (6 bases). This CDR3 contains 13 residues. The ends were cut back, 5 bases at V and 10 bases at J, with 15 bases in the middle. Germline CDR1 and CDR2: LGHNT and FRNRAP. The CDR3 nucleotides read TGTGCTAGTGGTCCCGGGACTGAGAGAGAGCAGTTCTTC. Its translation is CASGPGTEREQFF.

DNA for the CDR3: TGTGCCAGCAGTTTAACGGGGGGTTATTATGGCTACACCTTC. Translating it yields CASSLTGGYYGYTF. The rearrangement links TRBV28 to TRBJ1-2; TRBD1 is a possible D gene (5 bases). V was shortened by 2 bases and J by 5 bases, with 12 bases between the two germline ends. The germline gives CDR1 MDHEN, CDR2 SYDVKM. The length of the CDR3 is 14 residues.

This chain links TRBV10-3 with TRBJ2-3, with D possibly TRBD2 on 6 matching bases. This CDR3 region has 14 residues. Deletions cut 7 bases from V and 0 bases from J, with 11 bases between. Germline values: CDR1 ENHRY, CDR2 SYGVKD. This CDR3 is CAINGAGSTDTQYF. CDR3 nucleotides: TGTGCCATCAATGGGGCGGGGAGCACAGATACGCAGTATTTT.

The V gene is TRBV9, the J gene TRBJ2-3; D may be TRBD2 (6 bases). V was trimmed by 0 bases and J by 4 bases, leaving 15 bases between them. The germline CDR1 and CDR2 sequences are SGDLS and YYNGEE. The CDR3 extends over 16 amino acids. The CDR3 DNA follows: TGTGCCAGCAGCGTAGGGAGGGGCGGCAGTGCAGATACGCAGTATTTT. Translating it yields CASSVGRGGSADTQYF.

The rearrangement links TRBV3-1 (or the pseudogene TRBV3-2) to TRBJ1-3; possible D gene TRBD1, 6 bases. Germline V gene sequence: CDR1 LGHDT, CDR2 YNNKEL (reference sequence). The CDR3 contains 19 residues. With 1 base removed from V and 2 bases from J, the gap between germline ends came to 21 bases. This CDR3 reads CASSQGPVPYRAPGNTIYF. CDR3 sequence (DNA): TGTGCCAGCAGCCAAGGCCCCGTTCCCTACAGGGCTCCTGGAAACACCATATATTTT.

V and J are TRBV11-2 and TRBJ1-1, with TRBD1 matching 8 bases. CDR3 length: 15 amino acids. Germline CDR1 reads SGHAT; CDR2 reads FQNNGV. Trimming removed 3 bases from V and 0 bases from J; junction bases left unmatched: 3. The CDR3 loop is CASSLTGAVNTEAFF. The CDR3 region has the DNA TGTGCCAGCAGCTTGACAGGGGCTGTGAACACTGAAGCTTTCTTT.

The V call is TRBV30, the J call TRBJ2-7, with D unclear. Germline CDR1 is GTSNPN and CDR2 is SVGIG (reference sequence). V was cut by 3 bases and J by 0 bases, with 9 bases left in between. CDR3 length: 13 amino acids. This chain's CDR3 is CAWSDLSSYEQYF. CDR3 sequence (DNA): TGTGCCTGGAGCGATCTGAGCTCCTACGAGCAGTACTTC.

The genes are TRBV19 and TRBJ2-6; 7 bases map to TRBD1. The J segment lost 0 bases and the V segment lost 4 bases, leaving 3 bases of the junction unmatched. The germline V gene has CDR1 LNHDA and CDR2 SQIVND (reference sequence). The CDR3 is 16 amino acids. The CDR3 loop is CASSTTGNSGANVLTF. Here the CDR3 DNA reads TGTGCCAGTAGTACGACAGGGAACTCTGGGGCCAACGTCCTGACTTTC.

This chain joins TRBV6-2 or TRBV6-3 and TRBJ2-5; tentatively, D is TRBD1 (6 bases). CDR1 is MNHEY and CDR2 is SVGEGT in the germline V gene. This CDR3 is 18 amino acids long. V was clipped by 2 bases and J by 2 bases, with 21 bases between them. DNA of the CDR3: TGTGCCAGCAGTTACAAGGACCTGAAGGACAGAAGACAAGAGACCCAGTACTTC. Translated: CASSYKDLKDRRQETQYF.

The chain has TRBV10-3 and TRBJ2-7; D may be TRBD1 (6 bases). Trimming took off 3 bases at V and 3 bases at J, with 12 bases between the two ends. The germline CDR1 and CDR2 sequences are ENHRY and SYGVKD. The CDR3 covers 14 residues. The CDR3 protein is CAISDLGQNYEQYF. CDR3 DNA sequence: TGTGCCATCAGTGATTTAGGACAGAACTACGAGCAGTACTTC.

This clone appeared a single time. The V call is TRBV7-6, the J call TRBJ2-1; D is undetermined. Germline loops: CDR1 SGHVS, CDR2 FNYEAQ. Trimming cost V 3 bases and J 5 bases, with 8 bases left between them. CDR3 length equals 13 residues. Written as DNA, the CDR3 is TGTGCCAGCAGCTTGGCAGGAAACAATGAGCAGTTCTTC. This encodes CASSLAGNNEQFF.

The chain couples TRBV25-1 to TRBJ2-1; maybe TRBD1 (6 bases). Germline lookup yields CDR1 MGHDK and CDR2 SYGVNS. Trimming took off 4 bases at V and 5 bases at J, with 12 bases between the two ends. This CDR3 is built from 14 residues. CDR3 loop: CASSAGTQDNEQFF. CDR3 DNA sequence: TGTGCCAGCAGTGCCGGGACACAAGACAATGAGCAGTTCTTC.

The CDR3 nucleotides are TGTGCCAGCAGCCAGTTGACAGGGGATTCTACTCCGAACACTGAAGCTTTCTTT. Translating gives CASSQLTGDSTPNTEAFF. The V call is TRBV3-1 (or the pseudogene TRBV3-2), the J call TRBJ1-1; 8 nucleotides match TRBD1. J gave up 1 base and V 3 bases, and 13 bases lay outside the gene matches. In germline, CDR1 is LGHDT, CDR2 YNNKEL (reference sequence). CDR3 length: 18 amino acids.

The V call is TRBV7-9, the J call TRBJ2-4; 8 bases align to TRBD2. CDR1 is SEHNR and CDR2 is FQNEAQ in the germline V gene (reference sequence). This CDR3 contains 18 residues. The V and J ends lost 6 bases and 0 bases, in that order; junction bases with no gene match: 13. The CDR3 sequence: CASSFSTGLAVAKNIQYF. In DNA, the CDR3 is TGTGCCAGCAGTTTTTCTACCGGACTAGCTGTAGCCAAAAACATTCAGTACTTC. Supplemented by reference TRBV7-9 and TRBJ2-4, the full variable domain reads DTGVSQNPRHKITKRGQNVTFRCDPISEHNRLYWYRQTLGQGPEFLTYFQNEAQLEKSRLLSDRFSAERPKGSFSTLEIQRTEQGDSAMYLCASSFSTGLAVAKNIQYFGAGTRLSVL.

This chain links TRBV6-2 or TRBV6-3 with TRBJ1-2; D unclear. This CDR3 comprises 12 residues. Deletions cut 2 bases from V and 2 bases from J, with 3 bases between. Germline assignment: CDR1 MNHEY and CDR2 SVGEGT. CDR3 DNA: TGTGCCAGCAGTTACGGCAACTATGGCTACACCTTC. Translating gives CASSYGNYGYTF.

This chain joins TRBV28 and TRBJ2-5; weak D call: TRBD1 (6 bases). The CDR3 is 13 amino acids. Per germline, CDR1 MDHEN and CDR2 SYDVKM. V was shortened by 7 bases and J by 3 bases, with 12 bases between the two germline ends. CDR3 sequence: CASNPHREETQYF. CDR3 nucleotide sequence: TGTGCCAGCAACCCCCACAGGGAAGAGACCCAGTACTTC.

As concerns this clone: Other DNA sequences in the same sample also yield this CDR3. This rearrangement joins TRBV11-2 to TRBJ1-2, with TRBD1 matching over 8 bases. There are 13 residues in the CDR3. V was clipped by 5 bases and J by 4 bases; unmatched bases: 3. CDR1 and CDR2 from the germline V gene are SGHAT and FQNNGV. The CDR3 reads CASSPDRGYGYTF. The CDR3 coding sequence is TGTGCCAGCAGCCCAGACAGGGGCTATGGCTACACCTTC.

The V call is TRBV6-2 or TRBV6-3, the J call TRBJ2-4, with 11 nucleotides matching TRBD1. This CDR3 region has 19 residues. The germline V gene encodes CDR1 MNHEY and CDR2 SVGEGT. V dropped 4 bases and J dropped 4; count of bases not matched to a gene: 15. CDR3 amino acids: CASSSIGTGGRVRKNIQYF. The CDR3, as DNA: TGTGCCAGCAGTTCCATCGGGACAGGGGGGAGGGTTAGGAAAAACATTCAGTACTTC.

The rearrangement uses TRBV5-8 and TRBJ2-3; 10 bases fit TRBD2. Trimming took 6 bases from V and 4 from J; bases not matched to a gene: 11. The CDR3 consists of 16 residues. In germline, CDR1 is SGHTS, CDR2 YDEGEE. The CDR3 DNA is TGTGCCAGCAATCAGCGGGGTAGCGGGAGGTCAGATACGCAGTATTTT. It encodes CASNQRGSGRSDTQYF.

The V gene is TRBV12-3 or TRBV12-4, the J gene TRBJ2-7; TRBD1 might be the D (5 bases). The CDR3 has 13 amino acids. Deletions cut 2 bases from V and 1 base from J, with 6 bases between. DNA for the CDR3: TGTGCCAGCAGTTTACAGGGATCCTACGAGCAGTACTTC. Protein: CASSLQGSYEQYF.

The chain recombines TRBV9 with TRBJ1-1; D is possibly TRBD1 (5 bases). CDR1 is SGDLS, CDR2 YYNGEE, per germline. The CDR3 runs 14 residues. V was cut by 1 base and J by 5 bases, with 12 bases left in between. The CDR3 DNA is TGTGCCAGCAGCGTACAGGGTTCAGTGACTGAAGCTTTCTTT. Translated, it gives CASSVQGSVTEAFF.

This chain uses TRBV9 with TRBJ2-7; D is undetermined. CDR3 size: 15 residues. The V and J ends lost 3 bases and 2 bases respectively, with 15 bases between them. Germline V CDR1 and CDR2: SGDLS, YYNGEE. The CDR3 DNA is TGTGCCAGCAGCGCCTCCCCCGAGCGCCCCTACGAGCAGTACTTC. This gives the protein CASSASPERPYEQYF.

The chain employs TRBV7-3 and TRBJ1-1; 11 positions match TRBD1. Losses at the gene ends were 2 bases for V and 4 bases for J; bases not matched to a gene: 3. The CDR3 has 15 amino acids. Germline V gives CDR1 SGHTA, CDR2 FQGTGA. The DNA for the CDR3 is TGTGCCAGCAGCTTAGGTGGGACAGGGGGCACTGAAGCTTTCTTT. Its protein product is CASSLGGTGGTEAFF.